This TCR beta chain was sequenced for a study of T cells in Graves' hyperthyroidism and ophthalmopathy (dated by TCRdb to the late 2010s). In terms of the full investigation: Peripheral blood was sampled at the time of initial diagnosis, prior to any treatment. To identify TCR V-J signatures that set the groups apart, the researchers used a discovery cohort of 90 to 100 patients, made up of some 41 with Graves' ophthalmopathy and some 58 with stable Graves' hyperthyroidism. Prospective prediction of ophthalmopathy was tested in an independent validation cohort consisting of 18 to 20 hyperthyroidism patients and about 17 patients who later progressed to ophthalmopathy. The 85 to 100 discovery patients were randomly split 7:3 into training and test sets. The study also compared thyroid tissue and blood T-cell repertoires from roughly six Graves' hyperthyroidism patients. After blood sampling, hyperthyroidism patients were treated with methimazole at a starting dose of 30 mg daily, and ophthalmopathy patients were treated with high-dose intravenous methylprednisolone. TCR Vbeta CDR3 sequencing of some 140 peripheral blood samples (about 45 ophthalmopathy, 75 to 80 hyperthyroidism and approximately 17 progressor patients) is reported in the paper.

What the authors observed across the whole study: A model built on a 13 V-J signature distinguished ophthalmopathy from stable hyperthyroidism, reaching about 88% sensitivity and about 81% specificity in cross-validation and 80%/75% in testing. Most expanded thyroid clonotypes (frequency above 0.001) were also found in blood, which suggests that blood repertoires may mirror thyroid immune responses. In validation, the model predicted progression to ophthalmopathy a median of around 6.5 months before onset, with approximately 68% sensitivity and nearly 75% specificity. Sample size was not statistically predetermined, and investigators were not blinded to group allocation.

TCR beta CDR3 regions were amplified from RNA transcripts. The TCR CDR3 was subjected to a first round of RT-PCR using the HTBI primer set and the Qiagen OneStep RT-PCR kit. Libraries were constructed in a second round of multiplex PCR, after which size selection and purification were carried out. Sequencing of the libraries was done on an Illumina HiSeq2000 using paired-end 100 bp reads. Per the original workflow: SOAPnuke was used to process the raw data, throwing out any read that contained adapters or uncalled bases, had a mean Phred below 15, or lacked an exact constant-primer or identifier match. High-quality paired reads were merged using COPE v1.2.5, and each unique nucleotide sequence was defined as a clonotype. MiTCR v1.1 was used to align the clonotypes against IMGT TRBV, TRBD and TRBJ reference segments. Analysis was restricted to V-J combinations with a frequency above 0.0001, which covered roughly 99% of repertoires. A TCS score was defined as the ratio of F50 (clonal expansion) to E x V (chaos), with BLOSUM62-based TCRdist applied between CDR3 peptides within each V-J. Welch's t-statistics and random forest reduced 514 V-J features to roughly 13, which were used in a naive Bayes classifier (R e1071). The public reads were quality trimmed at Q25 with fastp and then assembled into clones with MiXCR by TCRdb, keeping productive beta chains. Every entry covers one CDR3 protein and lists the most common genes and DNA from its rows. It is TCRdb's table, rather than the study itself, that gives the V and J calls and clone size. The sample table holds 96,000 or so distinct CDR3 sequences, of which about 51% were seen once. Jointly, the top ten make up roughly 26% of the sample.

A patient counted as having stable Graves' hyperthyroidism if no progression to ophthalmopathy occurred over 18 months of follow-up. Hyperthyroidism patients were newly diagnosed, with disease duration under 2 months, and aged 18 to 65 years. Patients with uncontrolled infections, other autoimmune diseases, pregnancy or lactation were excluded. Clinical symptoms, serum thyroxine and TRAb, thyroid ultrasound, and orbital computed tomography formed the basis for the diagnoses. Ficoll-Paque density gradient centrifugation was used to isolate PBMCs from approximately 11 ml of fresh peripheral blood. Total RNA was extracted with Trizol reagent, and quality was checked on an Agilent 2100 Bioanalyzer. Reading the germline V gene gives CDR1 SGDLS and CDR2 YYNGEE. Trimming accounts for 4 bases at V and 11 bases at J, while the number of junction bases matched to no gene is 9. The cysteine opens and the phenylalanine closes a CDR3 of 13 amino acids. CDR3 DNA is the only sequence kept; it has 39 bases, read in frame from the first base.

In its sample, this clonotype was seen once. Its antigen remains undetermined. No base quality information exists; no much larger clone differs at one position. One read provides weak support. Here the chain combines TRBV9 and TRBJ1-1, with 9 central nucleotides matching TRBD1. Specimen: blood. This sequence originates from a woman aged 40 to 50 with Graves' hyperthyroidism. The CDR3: CASSNLGDRVAFF. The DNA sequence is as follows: TGTGCCAGCAGCAATCTAGGGGACAGGGTGGCTTTCTTT.